This T cell receptor beta chain appears in the sequencing data of a study of T cell repertoires in aging, cancer and after chemotherapy (dated by TCRdb to between 2019 and 2020). For the wider study: Donors spanned six age groups from 30 or younger to 70 or older, with at least three individuals per group. In total, the full dataset held several million TCR reads. Healthy donor control TCR repertoires were recorded over several months to years and showed clear clonal overlap across re-sampling. Alongside fewer than 100 healthy donors serving as a reference group, the cohort included some 220 cancer patients, of whom some 90 had hematological cancers and 124 had solid cancers. The study profiled peripheral blood TCR beta repertoires from healthy donors and cancer patients to examine immunoaging and T cell reconstitution after chemotherapy. Results and caveats for the whole study, not just this receptor: In healthy donors, the decline in TCR diversity with age was mainly explained by loss of richness, whereas in cancer patients loss of evenness was also found to contribute. Median generation probability increased over the chemotherapy interval in both cancer cohorts, suggesting repertoire reconstitution through rebound thymic output. Untreated patients with hematological or solid cancers showed significantly lower blood TCR diversity and higher clonality than age-matched healthy donors. According to the authors, the repertoire data do not permit conclusions about immunological memory after chemotherapy.

Using a mixed TRB-A/B primer pool, multiplex touch-down PCR amplified rearranged TRB sequences covering the V, D and J segments. Illumina adapters and sample indices were attached to the amplicons through two consecutive PCR reactions run with Phusion HS II polymerase. After gel purification with the NucleoSpin Gel and PCR Clean-up kit, the amplicons were checked using Qubit and an Agilent 2100 Bioanalyzer. Sequencing of libraries was carried out on an Illumina MiSeq in 600-cycle, single-indexed, paired-end runs. Per the original workflow: MiXCR versions 2.12 and 3.0.5 were used to process the TRB sequences. A clone was defined as each unique CDR3 nucleotide sequence, and only productive sequences supported by at least two reads were kept. Shannon diversity, evenness, clonality (one minus evenness), and alpha-parameterized diversity profiles from alpha 0 to 5 were included as repertoire metrics. Generation probabilities of clones in paired pre- and post-chemotherapy samples were computed with the IGoR algorithm. The raw public data were reprocessed by TCRdb itself: fastp quality trimming at Q25, MiXCR clonotype calling, in-frame beta chains only. Entries that share a CDR3 protein sequence are merged under the most common genes and DNA. For this entry, the V and J calls and clone size follow TCRdb and not the study's own pipeline. The sample table contains roughly 8,000 distinct CDR3 sequences; only one count was recorded for about 35% of them. The ten largest clones add up to around 5% of the sample.

In the case of this clonotype: The target of this receptor is not known. Base quality data are lacking; no much larger clone is found one base away.

Counted from cysteine to phenylalanine, this CDR3 has 14 amino acids. The sequence is cut down to CDR3 DNA, 42 bases in frame from base 1. CDR1 and CDR2 (MNHNY, SVGAGI) derive from the germline V gene (reference sequence). The trim is 4 bases for V and 5 bases for J, with a gap of 14 bases between the germline ends. Genomic DNA extracted from peripheral blood, rather than sorted cells or RNA, was used as the source for amplification of TCR beta rearrangements. Input material: blood. In this chain, TRBV6-6 is recombined with TRBJ2-5; TRBD1 might be the D gene, on 5 matching bases. This receptor was taken from a human donor in good health. The CDR3 corresponds to CASSLAGLQETQYF. The nucleotide sequence is TGTGCCAGCAGTTTGGCAGGGCTTCAGGAGACCCAGTACTTC.